This TCR beta chain comes out of a study of blood T cells in healthy people across ages. Study-wide results and limits: The lack of PBMC sorting stopped any conclusive naive versus antigen-experienced comparison.

This clonotype was observed a few times. Antigen unknown. Germline assignment: CDR1 MGHRA and CDR2 YSYEKL. CDR3 length equals 17 residues. The V and J ends lost 0 bases and 6 bases respectively, with 20 bases between them. The second PCR ran roughly 7 to 12 cycles with a sample-barcoded 5' primer and J-beta primers. TCRdb itself ran the 5' RACE reads through MiXCR, one entry per CDR3 protein. The sample shows over a million distinct CDR3 sequences, 25% of them seen only once. These data also formed part of another study, on T cells of mothers and their children. According to that study: Study donors consisted of three healthy Caucasian mothers and their six children. Random nucleotides (2-4) and sample barcodes were added by the M1S primer used in the second PCR.

This receptor was obtained from a girl aged 2-10 years in good health. This sequence joins TRBV4-1 and TRBJ1-2; D perhaps matches TRBD1 (5 bases). Sequencing was performed on blood. The CDR3 bases are TGCGCCAGCAGCCAAGAAGGCGGAAGGGGTTGGGAGAATGGCTACACCTTC. Its translation: CASSQEGGRGWENGYTF.